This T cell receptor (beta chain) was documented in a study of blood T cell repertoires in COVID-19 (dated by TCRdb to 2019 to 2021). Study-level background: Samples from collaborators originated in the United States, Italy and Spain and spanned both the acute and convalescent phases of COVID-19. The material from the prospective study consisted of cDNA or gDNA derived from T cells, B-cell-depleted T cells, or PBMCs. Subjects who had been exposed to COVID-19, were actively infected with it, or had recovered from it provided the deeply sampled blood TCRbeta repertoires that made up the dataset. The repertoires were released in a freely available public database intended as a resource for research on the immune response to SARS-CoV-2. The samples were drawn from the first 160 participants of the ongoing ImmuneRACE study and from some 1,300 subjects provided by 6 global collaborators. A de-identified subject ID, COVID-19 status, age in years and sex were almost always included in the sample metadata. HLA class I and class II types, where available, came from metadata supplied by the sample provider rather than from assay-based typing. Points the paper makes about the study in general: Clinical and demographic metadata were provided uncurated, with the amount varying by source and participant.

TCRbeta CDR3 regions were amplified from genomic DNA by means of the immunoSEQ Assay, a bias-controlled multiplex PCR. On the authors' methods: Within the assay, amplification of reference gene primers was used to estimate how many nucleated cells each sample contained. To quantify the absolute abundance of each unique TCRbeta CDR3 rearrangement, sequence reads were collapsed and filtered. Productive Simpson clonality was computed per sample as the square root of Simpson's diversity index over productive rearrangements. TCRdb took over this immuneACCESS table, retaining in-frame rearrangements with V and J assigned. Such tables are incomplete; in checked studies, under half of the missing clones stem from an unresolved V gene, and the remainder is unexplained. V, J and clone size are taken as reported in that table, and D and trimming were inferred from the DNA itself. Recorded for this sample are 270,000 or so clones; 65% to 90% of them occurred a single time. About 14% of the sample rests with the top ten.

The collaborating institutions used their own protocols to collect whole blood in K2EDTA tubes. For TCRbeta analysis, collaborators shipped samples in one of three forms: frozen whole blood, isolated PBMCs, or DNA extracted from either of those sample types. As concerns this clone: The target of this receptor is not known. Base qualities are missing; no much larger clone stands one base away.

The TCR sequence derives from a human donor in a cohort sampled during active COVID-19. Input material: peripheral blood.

CDR3 region: CASSQGGNNGELFF. The DNA sequence is TGTGCCAGCAGTCAGGGGGGTAATAACGGGGAGCTGTTTTTT. Here the chain combines TRBV6-5 and TRBJ2-2; the D gene is possibly TRBD1, with 7 bases matching. From the germline V gene, CDR1 is MNHEY and CDR2 is SVGAGI. V and J lose 5 bases and 7 bases, and a span of 14 bases separates them. The CDR3 contains 14 residues, cysteine and phenylalanine counted. Only the CDR3 DNA stays, 42 bases, in frame from base 1.